This entry lists 26 T cell receptor beta chains sequenced from one sample in a study of T cell changes during pregnancy in multiple sclerosis. This table comes from immunoSEQ multiplex PCR, and its TCRdb copy is limited to in-frame clones, with some not included. The repertoire holds roughly 45,000 clones, with roughly 90% as singletons. Sequencing used peripheral blood, obtained in the first trimester of pregnancy. These receptors were taken from a female donor in good health, enrolled as a control in a pregnancy study.

In this sample, this clone is medium-sized. V and J are TRBV7-6 and TRBJ1-5; TRBD1 is a possible D gene (5 bases). V lost 1 base and J 3 bases, leaving 13 bases between the germline ends. The CDR3 is made up of 16 amino acids. In germline, CDR1 is SGHVS, CDR2 FNYEAQ. The CDR3 region has the DNA TGTGCCAGCAGCTTAGTAGTGGCGGGGGTCAATCAGCCCCAGCATTTT. The encoded protein is CASSLVVAGVNQPQHF.

The V call is TRBV7-9, the J call TRBJ1-1; a weak D match, TRBD1 (6 bases). Germline CDR1 and CDR2: SEHNR and FQNEAQ (reference sequence). Trimming cost V 5 bases and J 0 bases, with 16 bases left between them. The CDR3 runs 16 residues. The CDR3 here is CASSQDMTGMNTEAFF. DNA of the CDR3: TGTGCCAGCAGCCAAGATATGACAGGCATGAACACTGAAGCTTTCTTT.

The chain uses TRBV5-6 and TRBJ2-1; no definite D call. Deletions cut 5 bases from V and 10 bases from J, with 19 bases between. CDR1 and CDR2 from the germline V gene are SGHDT and YYEEEE. The CDR3 is made up of 14 amino acids. As DNA, the CDR3 is TGTGCCAGCAGACGGGTTCATCGTCGGCTAGAGCAGTTCTTC. This gives the protein CASRRVHRRLEQFF.

The chain couples TRBV19 to TRBJ2-1; D might be TRBD2 (6 bases). Germline assignment: CDR1 LNHDA and CDR2 SQIVND (reference sequence). The V gene lost 6 bases and the J gene lost 4 bases, with 19 bases spanning the gap. There are 16 residues in the CDR3. This chain's CDR3 is CASSTAGGLAYNEQFF. Written as DNA, the CDR3 is TGTGCCAGTAGCACCGCTGGGGGGTTGGCTTACAATGAGCAGTTCTTC. Filled out from reference TRBV19 and TRBJ2-1, the complete variable domain reads DGGITQSPKYLFRKEGQNVTLSCEQNLNHDAMYWYRQDPGQGLRLIYYSQIVNDFQKGDIAEGYSVSREKKESFPLTVTSAQKNPTAFYLCASSTAGGLAYNEQFFGPGTRLTVL.

The chain couples TRBV5-6 to TRBJ2-3; 10 nucleotides agree with TRBD2. After removal of 0 bases from V and 3 bases from J, the junction contained 7 bases not matched to a gene. CDR3 length: 17 amino acids. CDR1 and CDR2 (germline): SGHDT, YYEEEE. DNA of the CDR3: TGTGCCAGCAGCTTGGGCCCCCAACTAGCGGGAACAGATACGCAGTATTTT. Translating it yields CASSLGPQLAGTDTQYF. The full variable domain, completed using reference TRBV5-6 and TRBJ2-3, is DAGVTQSPTHLIKTRGQQVTLRCSPKSGHDTVSWYQQALGQGPQFIFQYYEEEERQRGNFPDRFSGHQFPNYSSELNVNALLLGDSALYLCASSLGPQLAGTDTQYFGPGTRLTVL.

The chain has TRBV7-9 and TRBJ1-1; perhaps TRBD1 as D (5 bases). The germline V gene has CDR1 SEHNR and CDR2 FQNEAQ (reference sequence). V was trimmed by 5 bases and J by 8 bases, leaving 15 bases between them. This CDR3 is 13 amino acids long. CDR3 in amino acids: CASSRERGLEAFF. The DNA of the CDR3 is TGTGCCAGCAGCCGCGAAAGGGGATTAGAAGCTTTCTTT.

This clone has just one count. The genes are TRBV15 and TRBJ1-4, with D perhaps matching TRBD1 (6 bases). Looked up from germline, CDR1 is LNHNV and CDR2 is YYDKDF (reference sequence). V lost 5 bases, J lost 0 bases, and 13 bases lay in between. This CDR3 comprises 16 residues. In nucleotides, the CDR3 is TGTGCCACCAGCGTAGGACAGAGAGCAACTAATGAAAAACTGTTTTTT. Translation: CATSVGQRATNEKLFF.

This chain uses TRBV21-1 with TRBJ1-4. TRBV21-1 is tagged as a pseudogene. This CDR3 is built from 17 residues. CDR3: CASSKGRAGRRNEKLFF. The CDR3 DNA reads TGTGCCAGCAGCAAAGGTAGGGCAGGGAGGAGGAATGAAAAACTGTTTTTT.

V gene TRBV4-2 combines with J gene TRBJ2-1; no clear D gene. There are 13 residues in the CDR3. Germline V CDR1 and CDR2: LGHNA, YNFKEQ. V shed 6 bases and J shed 2 bases, with 8 bases lying between them. The CDR3 DNA reads TGTGCCAGCAGTAATAGTGCCTACAATGAGCAGTTCTTC. Translated, it gives CASSNSAYNEQFF.

The V and J genes are TRBV30 and TRBJ1-2; 7 nucleotides align to TRBD1. The CDR3 has 12 residues. Per germline, CDR1 GTSNPN and CDR2 SVGIG (reference sequence). Trimming cost V 4 bases and J 4 bases; bases outside gene matches: 3. The CDR3 sequence is CAWMTGIYGYTF. In nucleotides, the CDR3 is TGTGCCTGGATGACAGGGATCTATGGCTACACCTTC.

V gene TRBV15 combines with J gene TRBJ2-1; D is possibly TRBD2 (5 bases). Germline CDR1 reads LNHNV; CDR2 reads YYDKDF (reference sequence). V lost 0 bases to trimming and J lost 2 bases, with 8 bases between them. This CDR3 contains 15 residues. CDR3 sequence: CATSREAEAYNEQFF. CDR3 sequence (DNA): TGTGCCACCAGCAGAGAAGCGGAGGCCTACAATGAGCAGTTCTTC.

The chain recombines TRBV6-1 with TRBJ2-1, with 7 bases that match TRBD2. The CDR3 runs to 15 residues. V shed 3 bases and J 3 bases; nucleotides not matched to a gene: 5. Germline V gene lookup returns CDR1 MNHNS and CDR2 SASEGT. CDR3 protein: CASSEGGTIYNEQFF. The CDR3 DNA is TGTGCCAGCAGTGAGGGGGGGACCATCTACAATGAGCAGTTCTTC.

The chain combines TRBV15 with TRBJ2-1, with 8 bases fitting TRBD2. With V trimmed by 1 base and J by 9 bases, 5 bases remained unmatched. This CDR3 is 14 amino acids long. The germline V gene encodes CDR1 LNHNV and CDR2 YYDKDF (reference sequence). The CDR3 loop is CATSRVRGGREQFF. The DNA of the CDR3 is TGTGCCACCAGCAGAGTACGGGGGGGCCGTGAGCAGTTCTTC. Looking up the rest from reference TRBV15 and TRBJ2-1 gives the full variable domain: DAMVIQNPRYQVTQFGKPVTLSCSQTLNHNVMYWYQQKSSQAPKLLFHYYDKDFNNEADTPDNFQSRRPNTSFCFLDIRSPGLGDTAMYLCATSRVRGGREQFFGPGTRLTVL.

V usage is TRBV19 and J usage is TRBJ1-2; D ambiguous. V was cut by 1 base and J by 8 bases, with 17 bases left in between. Germline lookup yields CDR1 LNHDA and CDR2 SQIVND (reference sequence). The CDR3 totals 15 residues. CDR3 sequence reads: CASSIGDISVGGYTF. The CDR3 bases are TGTGCCAGTAGTATAGGTGACATTTCCGTAGGAGGCTACACCTTC.

The chain couples TRBV6-1 to TRBJ1-2, with a tentative D call TRBD1 (6 bases). V lost 6 bases and J 4 bases, leaving 18 bases between the germline ends. The CDR3 is 15 amino acids. The germline V gene has CDR1 MNHNS and CDR2 SASEGT. For the CDR3, the DNA is TGTGCCAGCAGACCAGGGGTGAACATTGGCTATGGCTACACCTTC. Translated: CASRPGVNIGYGYTF.

V is TRBV29-1 and J is TRBJ2-3; TRBD2 is a possible D gene (5 bases). The CDR3 has 13 amino acids. Germline V gene sequence: CDR1 SQVTM, CDR2 ANQGSEA. Trimming stripped 8 bases from V and 1 base from J, with 13 bases between. CDR3 sequence (DNA): TGCAGCTTACTAGACCGACGCACAGATACGCAGTATTTT. It is translated as CSLLDRRTDTQYF.

The chain is built from TRBV19 and TRBJ2-5, with TRBD2 matching over 8 bases. Germline assignment: CDR1 LNHDA and CDR2 SQIVND (reference sequence). The CDR3 runs to 14 residues. Trimming removed 5 bases from V and 3 bases from J; junction bases left unmatched: 5. CDR3 region: CASSEGLDKETQYF. CDR3 DNA sequence: TGTGCCAGTAGTGAGGGACTAGATAAAGAGACCCAGTACTTC.

The chain carries TRBV9 and TRBJ2-3; D is perhaps TRBD2 (7 bases). The CDR3 consists of 15 residues. The ends were cut back, 4 bases at V and 2 bases at J, with 14 bases in the middle. From germline, CDR1 is SGDLS and CDR2 YYNGEE. The CDR3 coding sequence is TGTGCCAGCAGCCCGGGGGGCGGGAACACAGATACGCAGTATTTT. Translating gives CASSPGGGNTDTQYF.

V usage is TRBV28 and J usage is TRBJ1-5, with a weak D call TRBD1 (5 bases). The CDR3 is 14 amino acids. CDR1 and CDR2 (germline): MDHEN, SYDVKM. Trimming removed 2 bases at V and 5 bases at J, with 10 bases between. The CDR3 region is CASSLGGDHQPQHF. DNA of the CDR3: TGTGCCAGCAGTTTAGGAGGGGACCATCAGCCCCAGCATTTT. The variable domain in full, with the rest retrieved from reference TRBV28 and TRBJ1-5, is DVKVTQSSRYLVKRTGEKVFLECVQDMDHENMFWYRQDPGLGLRLIYFSYDVKMKEKGDIPEGYSVSREKKERFSLILESASTNQTSMYLCASSLGGDHQPQHFGDGTRLSIL.

The chain has TRBV5-1 and TRBJ1-6, with D perhaps matching TRBD1 (6 bases). CDR1 is SGHRS and CDR2 is YFSETQ in the germline V gene. The V gene lost 4 bases and the J gene lost 5 bases, with 10 bases spanning the gap. The CDR3 has 14 residues. For the CDR3, the DNA is TGCGCCAGCAGCCGAACAGGGAATAATTCACCCCTCCACTTT. Protein product: CASSRTGNNSPLHF. Using reference TRBV5-1 and TRBJ1-6 for the parts outside the CDR3, the full variable domain is KAGVTQTPRYLIKTRGQQVTLSCSPISGHRSVSWYQQTPGQGLQFLFEYFSETQRNKGNFPGRFSGRQFSNSRSEMNVSTLELGDSALYLCASSRTGNNSPLHFGNGTRLTVT.

This clone was picked up a small number of times. The chain uses TRBV4-2 and TRBJ1-5; D is unresolved. This CDR3 has 14 residues. Germline assignment: CDR1 LGHNA and CDR2 YNFKEQ. V lost 0 bases, J lost 0 bases, and 3 bases lay in between. CDR3 bases: TGTGCCAGCAGCCAAGATCATAGCAATCAGCCCCAGCATTTT. Encoded protein: CASSQDHSNQPQHF.

The gene calls are TRBV23-1 and TRBJ2-7; D perhaps matches TRBD1 (7 bases). TRBV23-1 is an open reading frame whose function is uncertain. The CDR3 totals 18 residues. V was trimmed by 0 bases and J by 2 bases, leaving 20 bases between them. In DNA, the CDR3 is TGCGCCAGCAGTCAATCGAGGGGCTGCGGGACAGATACCTACGAGCAGTACTTC. Translating it yields CASSQSRGCGTDTYEQYF.

This rearrangement joins TRBV2 to TRBJ1-2, with TRBD1 as a possible D gene (5 bases). V was shortened by 3 bases and J by 4 bases, with 9 bases between the two germline ends. Germline values: CDR1 SNHLY, CDR2 FYNNEI. This CDR3 has 13 amino acids. The CDR3 DNA is TGTGCCAGCAGTGATAGGGGTCCCTATGGCTACACCTTC. This codes for CASSDRGPYGYTF.

This chain links TRBV11-2 with TRBJ2-1, with 14 positions matching TRBD2. V lost 3 bases and J lost 9; bases outside the gene matches: 1. The germline gives CDR1 SGHAT, CDR2 FQNNGV. The CDR3 spans 14 residues. The CDR3 region is CASSLGLAGVEQFF. In nucleotides, the CDR3 is TGTGCCAGCAGCTTGGGACTAGCGGGAGTTGAGCAGTTCTTC.

The chain uses TRBV9 and TRBJ1-6; no clear D. CDR3 length: 16 amino acids. V lost 0 bases, J lost 6 bases, and 13 bases lay in between. Germline V lookup: CDR1 SGDLS, CDR2 YYNGEE. Here the CDR3 reads CASSVEADALNSPLHF. Here the CDR3 DNA reads TGTGCCAGCAGCGTAGAGGCGGATGCACTTAATTCACCCCTCCACTTT.

This chain links TRBV2 with TRBJ1-2; D is possibly TRBD1 (6 bases). With 4 bases removed from V and 6 bases from J, the gap between germline ends came to 15 bases. Germline loops: CDR1 SNHLY, CDR2 FYNNEI. The CDR3 loop spans 14 amino acids. The CDR3 loop reads CASSAGVSSDGYTF. The CDR3 coding sequence is TGTGCCAGCAGTGCAGGGGTGAGTTCGGATGGCTACACCTTC.